This T cell receptor (beta chain) stems from a study of regulatory T cells in long-lasting Graves disease. The sample holds many counts of this clonotype. Arm-PCR of CDR3 regions with iRepertoire HTBI primers generated TCR beta libraries. Via MiXCR, TCRdb re-called the multiplex PCR reads, giving one row per CDR3 protein. The sample lists approximately 400,000 distinct CDR3 sequences; about 15% were seen once. J lost 5 bases, V lost 5 bases, and 8 bases had no gene match. Germline lookup yields CDR1 SGHTA and CDR2 FQGNSA. The CDR3 length is 17 residues. The time point: newly diagnosed GD, antithyroid drugs for less than 3 months. Researchers made the TCR library from RNA that was extracted from PBMCs. Clinicians diagnosed Graves' disease using American Thyroid Association guidelines. This sample also appeared in a second study, on T cells in Graves' hyperthyroidism and ophthalmopathy. Per that study: When the TCR CDR3 underwent first-round RT-PCR, the HTBI primer set was used. A model of 13 V-J features distinguished ophthalmopathy from stable hyperthyroidism.

The sequence was collected from a woman younger than 45 with Graves disease. The sample was peripheral blood mononuclear cells (PBMCs), taken at new diagnosis, from a patient treated with antithyroid drugs. The rearrangement uses TRBV7-2 and TRBJ2-5, with TRBD2 matching 16 bases. This CDR3 is CASSKGLAGGPEETQYF. In DNA form, the CDR3 reads TGTGCCAGCAGCAAGGGACTAGCGGGAGGGCCTGAGGAGACCCAGTACTTC.